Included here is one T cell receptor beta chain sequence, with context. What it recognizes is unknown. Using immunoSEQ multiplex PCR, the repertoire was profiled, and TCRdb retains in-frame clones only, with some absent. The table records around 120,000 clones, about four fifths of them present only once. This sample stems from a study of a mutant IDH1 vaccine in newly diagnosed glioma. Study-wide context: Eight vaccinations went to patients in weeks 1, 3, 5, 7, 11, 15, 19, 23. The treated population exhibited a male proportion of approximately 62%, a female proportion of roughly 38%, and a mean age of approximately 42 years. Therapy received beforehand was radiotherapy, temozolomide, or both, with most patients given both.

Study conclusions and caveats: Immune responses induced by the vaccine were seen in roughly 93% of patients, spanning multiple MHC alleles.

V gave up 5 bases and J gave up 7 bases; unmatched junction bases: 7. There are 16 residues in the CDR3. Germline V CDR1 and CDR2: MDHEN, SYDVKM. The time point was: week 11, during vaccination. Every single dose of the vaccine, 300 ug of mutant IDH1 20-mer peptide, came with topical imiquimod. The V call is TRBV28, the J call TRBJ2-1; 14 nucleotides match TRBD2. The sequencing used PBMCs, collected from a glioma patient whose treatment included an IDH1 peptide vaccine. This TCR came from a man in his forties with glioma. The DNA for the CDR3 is TGTGCCAGCAGTCCATCGACTAGCGGGGGGGTGAATGAGCAGTTCTTC. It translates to CASSPSTSGGVNEQFF.